This record covers a single T cell receptor (beta chain). Its target is unknown. The repertoire was sequenced with immunoSEQ multiplex PCR; TCRdb's copy has only in-frame clones and lacks some. The sample holds 10,000 to 13,000 clones, nearly 80% seen once. CDR1 and CDR2 from the germline V gene are SGHRS and YFSETQ. V lost 2 bases, J lost 3 bases, and 6 bases stayed unmatched. This CDR3 spans 15 amino acids. The entry originates in a study of OX40 agonist ivuxolimab in advanced cancers. General observations from the study: Within 6 weeks, CD4+ and CD8+ blood T cells expanded clonally at 0.1 to 3.0 mg/kg. CD8+ T cells (on average) carried more expanded clones than CD4+ T cells.

The material was CD4+ or CD8+ T cells sorted from blood, obtained in a trial of the OX40 agonist ivuxolimab. This chain connects TRBV5-1 to TRBJ1-1; 8 bases are a match to TRBD1. This sequence originates from an adult with an advanced solid tumor such as melanoma, head and neck, liver or kidney cancer. This CDR3 is CASSLPTGGDTEAFF. CDR3 DNA: TGCGCCAGCAGCTTACCCACAGGGGGGGACACTGAAGCTTTCTTT.